The T cell receptor beta chain under discussion was sequenced for a study of a mutant IDH1 vaccine in newly diagnosed glioma. Time point in this sample: week 47, end of study. Each dose of the vaccine consisted of 300 ug of mutant IDH1 20-mer peptide, with topical imiquimod. Assay used: immunoSEQ multiplex PCR; TCRdb lists only in-frame clones, some missing. The data contain 45,000 to 65,000 clones, roughly two thirds of them singletons. This clone was observed a single time. No antigen is known for it. V dropped 11 bases and J dropped 3 bases, with 11 bases sitting between them. This CDR3 is built from 11 residues. Germline CDR1 reads MNHNS; CDR2 reads SASEGT.

V and J are TRBV6-1 and TRBJ2-7, with unresolved D. This specimen was peripheral blood mononuclear cells (PBMCs), taken from a glioma patient whose treatment included an IDH1 peptide vaccine. This TCR derives from a middle-aged man with glioma. Some clones in this sample may be carry-over from other donors' samples. Here the CDR3 DNA reads TGTGCCGTTGATTGGTACTACGAGCAGTACTTC. Translated, it gives CAVDWYYEQYF.